The subject of this entry is one T cell receptor (beta chain). Its antigen has not been determined. One base away there is no much larger clone; base qualities are not given. The entry originates in a study of blood T cell repertoires in COVID-19 (dated by TCRdb to the early 2020s). Concerning the study at large: The collaborator samples originated in the United States, Italy and Spain and spanned the acute and convalescent phases of COVID-19. Samples came from the ongoing ImmuneRACE study (first 160 participants) plus 1,254 subjects from 6 global collaborators. Nearly every sample came with metadata listing a de-identified subject ID, COVID-19 status, age in years and sex. The material from the prospective study consisted of cDNA or gDNA derived from T cells, B-cell-depleted T cells, or PBMCs. The dataset comprised deeply sampled blood TCRbeta repertoires from subjects exposed to, actively infected with, or recovered from COVID-19. The repertoires were released in a freely available public database meant as a resource for research on the immune response to SARS-CoV-2. HLA class I and class II types, where available, came from metadata supplied by the sample provider rather than from assay-based typing.

TCRbeta CDR3 regions were amplified from genomic DNA using the immunoSEQ Assay, a bias-controlled multiplex PCR. As for how the authors treated the data: The number of nucleated cells in each sample was estimated by amplification of reference gene primers within the assay. To quantify the absolute abundance of each unique TCRbeta CDR3 rearrangement, sequence reads were collapsed and filtered. Productive Simpson clonality was computed per sample as the square root of Simpson's diversity index over productive rearrangements. The table comes from immuneACCESS by way of TCRdb, which keeps in-frame sequences with V and J called. Part of the clones is missing from these tables; in studies checked, under half for an unresolved V gene and the rest for unknown reasons. The V and J calls and clone size come from that table; D and trimming were worked out from the DNA. For this sample there are about 80,000 clones; 82% appear just once. The ten most abundant clones make up around a quarter of the sample.

Each collaborating institution followed its own protocols to collect whole blood in K2EDTA tubes. Collaborator samples were shipped for TCRbeta analysis as frozen whole blood, isolated PBMCs, or DNA extracted from either sample type. Paper-wide results and their limitations: Clinical and demographic metadata were provided uncurated, with the amount varying by source and participant.

Reading from cysteine to phenylalanine, the CDR3 counts 15 amino acids. The read is trimmed to its CDR3 DNA, 45 bases read in frame from base 1. The germline V gene gives CDR1 as SGHRS and CDR2 as YFSETQ. For this chain, trimming is 6 bases at the V end and 0 bases at the J end, and the number of junction bases without a gene match is 9. Specimen: peripheral blood. The receptor's source is a human donor in a cohort sampled during active COVID-19. The chain uses TRBV5-1 and TRBJ2-7; 7 of the junction bases match TRBD2. The nucleotides read TGCGCCAGCACCCCCGAGCCGGGGGGCTCCTACGAGCAGTACTTC. Its amino acids are CASTPEPGGSYEQYF.